The following is a T cell receptor (beta chain) sequence with its context. Its antigen is not known. This sample is drawn from a study of cytomegalovirus exposure and HLA in healthy donors. Study in general: Of over 350 genotyped donors, more than 75% grouped in the Caucasian-associated ancestry cluster.

Study results and limitations: Looking again later, the authors saw that most CMV-associated TCR beta chains seemed HLA-restricted. TCR beta V segments were, for the most part, productive about 87% or about 30% of the time in an earlier analysis.

The germline V gene has CDR1 MNHEY and CDR2 SMNVEV (reference sequence). The trim removed 1 base at V and 1 base at J, leaving 8 bases unmatched. The CDR3 spans 17 residues. The PCR contained 60 Vbeta and 13 Jbeta primers. Data came from immunoSEQ multiplex PCR; TCRdb stores just in-frame clones and leaves some out. In the table there are 100,000 to 150,000 clones, more than 75% of which are singletons. V and J are TRBV27 and TRBJ2-7; 9 positions match TRBD1. The origin of this receptor is a young man in good health and CMV-seropositive. Sequencing was done on a sample of PBMCs. This chain's CDR3 is CASSLYGGQGQSYEQYF. In DNA form, the CDR3 reads TGTGCCAGCAGTTTATATGGGGGACAGGGACAGTCCTACGAGCAGTACTTC.